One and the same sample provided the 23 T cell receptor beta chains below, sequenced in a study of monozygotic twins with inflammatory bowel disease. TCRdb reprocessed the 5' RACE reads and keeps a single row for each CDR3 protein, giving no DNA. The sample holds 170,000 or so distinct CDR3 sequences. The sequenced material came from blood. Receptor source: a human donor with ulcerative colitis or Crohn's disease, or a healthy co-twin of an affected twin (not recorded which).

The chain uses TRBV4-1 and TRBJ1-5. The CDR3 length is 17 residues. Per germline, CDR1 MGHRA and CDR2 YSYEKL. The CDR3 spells CASSQDLDTYSNQPQHF.

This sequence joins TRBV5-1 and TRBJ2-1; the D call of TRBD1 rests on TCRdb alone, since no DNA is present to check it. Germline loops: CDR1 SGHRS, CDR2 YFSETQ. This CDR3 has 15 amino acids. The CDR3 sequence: CASSLNPGKQNEQFF.

CDR3 loop: CASSFSPLSGGAPGANVLTF. The chain has TRBV5-4 and TRBJ2-6; the TCRdb D gene call, TRBD1, has no DNA to confirm it. The CDR3 is 20 residues long. The germline gives CDR1 SGHNT, CDR2 YYREEE (reference sequence).

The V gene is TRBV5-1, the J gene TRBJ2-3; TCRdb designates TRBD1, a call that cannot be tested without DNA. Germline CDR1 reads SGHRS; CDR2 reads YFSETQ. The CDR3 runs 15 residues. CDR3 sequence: CASSLRTDSTDTQYF. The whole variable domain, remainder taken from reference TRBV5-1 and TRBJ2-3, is KAGVTQTPRYLIKTRGQQVTLSCSPISGHRSVSWYQQTPGQGLQFLFEYFSETQRNKGNFPGRFSGRQFSNSRSEMNVSTLELGDSALYLCASSLRTDSTDTQYFGPGTRLTVL.

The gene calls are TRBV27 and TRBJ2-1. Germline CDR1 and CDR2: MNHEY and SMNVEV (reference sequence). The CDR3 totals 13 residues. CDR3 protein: CASSYVTDNEQFF.

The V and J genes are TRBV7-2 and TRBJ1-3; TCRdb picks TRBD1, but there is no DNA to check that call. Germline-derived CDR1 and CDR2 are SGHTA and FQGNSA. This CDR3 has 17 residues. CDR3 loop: CASSPAPGPSSGNTIYF.

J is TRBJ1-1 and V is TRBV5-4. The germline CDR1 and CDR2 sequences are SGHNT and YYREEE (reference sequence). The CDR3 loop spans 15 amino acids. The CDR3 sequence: CASSLEGGSNTEAFF. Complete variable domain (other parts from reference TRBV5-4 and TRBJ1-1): ETGVTQSPTHLIKTRGQQVTLRCSSQSGHNTVSWYQQALGQGPQFIFQYYREEENGRGNFPPRFSGLQFPNYSSELNVNALELDDSALYLCASSLEGGSNTEAFFGQGTRLTVV.

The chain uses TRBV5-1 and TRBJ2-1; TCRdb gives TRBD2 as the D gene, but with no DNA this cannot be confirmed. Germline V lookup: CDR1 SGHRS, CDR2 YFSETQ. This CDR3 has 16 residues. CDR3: CASSVPLAGAQGEQFF.

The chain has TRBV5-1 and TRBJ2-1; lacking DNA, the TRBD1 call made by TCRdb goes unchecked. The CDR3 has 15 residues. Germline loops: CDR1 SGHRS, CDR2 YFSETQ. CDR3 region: CASSFRDRLNNEQLF.

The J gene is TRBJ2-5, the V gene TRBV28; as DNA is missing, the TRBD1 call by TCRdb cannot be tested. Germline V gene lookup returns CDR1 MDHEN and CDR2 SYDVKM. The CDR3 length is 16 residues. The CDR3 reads CASSRPRFRGQETQYF.

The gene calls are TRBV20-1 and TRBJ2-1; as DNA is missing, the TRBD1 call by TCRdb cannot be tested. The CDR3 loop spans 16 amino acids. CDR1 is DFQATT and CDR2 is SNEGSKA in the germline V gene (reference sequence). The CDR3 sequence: CSARVSQGSSYNEQSF.

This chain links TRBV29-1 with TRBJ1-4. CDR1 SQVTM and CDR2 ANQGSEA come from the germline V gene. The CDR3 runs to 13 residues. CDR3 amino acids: CSVNFGGGEKLFF.

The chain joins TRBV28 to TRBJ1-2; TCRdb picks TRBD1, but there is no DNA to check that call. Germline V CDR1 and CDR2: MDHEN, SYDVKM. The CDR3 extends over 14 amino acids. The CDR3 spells CASSLSSGGYGYTF.

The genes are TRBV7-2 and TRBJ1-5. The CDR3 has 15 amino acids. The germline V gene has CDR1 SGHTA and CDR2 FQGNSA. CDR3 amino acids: CASNVGGEGNQPQHF.

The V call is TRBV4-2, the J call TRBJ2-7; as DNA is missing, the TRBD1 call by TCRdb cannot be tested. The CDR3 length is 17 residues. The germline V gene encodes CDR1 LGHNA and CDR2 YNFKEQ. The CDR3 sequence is CASSQDLRGQGTYEQYF.

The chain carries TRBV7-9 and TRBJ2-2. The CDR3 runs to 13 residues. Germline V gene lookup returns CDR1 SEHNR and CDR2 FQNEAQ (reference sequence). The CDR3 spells CASSLSATGELFF. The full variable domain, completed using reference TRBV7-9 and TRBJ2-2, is DTGVSQNPRHKITKRGQNVTFRCDPISEHNRLYWYRQTLGQGPEFLTYFQNEAQLEKSRLLSDRFSAERPKGSFSTLEIQRTEQGDSAMYLCASSLSATGELFFGEGSRLTVL.

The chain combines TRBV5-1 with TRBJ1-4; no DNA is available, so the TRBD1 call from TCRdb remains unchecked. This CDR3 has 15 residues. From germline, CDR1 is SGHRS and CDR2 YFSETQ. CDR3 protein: CASSLRTGGSEKLFF.

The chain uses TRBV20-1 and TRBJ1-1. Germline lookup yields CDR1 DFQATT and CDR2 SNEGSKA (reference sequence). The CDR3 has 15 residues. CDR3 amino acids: CSARDPEVPNTEAFF.

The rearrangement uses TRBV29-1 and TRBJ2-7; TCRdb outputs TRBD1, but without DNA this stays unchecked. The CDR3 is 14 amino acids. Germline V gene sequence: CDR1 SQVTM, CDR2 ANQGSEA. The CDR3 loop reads CSATPGQGPYEQYF.

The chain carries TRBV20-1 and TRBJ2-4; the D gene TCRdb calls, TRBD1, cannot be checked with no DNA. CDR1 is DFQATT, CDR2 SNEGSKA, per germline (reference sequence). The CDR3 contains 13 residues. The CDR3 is CSAPGWVRNIQYF.

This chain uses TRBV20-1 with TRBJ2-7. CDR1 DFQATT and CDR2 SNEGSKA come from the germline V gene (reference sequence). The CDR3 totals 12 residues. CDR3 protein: CSATPENYEQYF.

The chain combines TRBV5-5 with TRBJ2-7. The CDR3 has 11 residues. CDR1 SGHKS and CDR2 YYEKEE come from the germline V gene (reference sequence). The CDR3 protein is CASSDPYEQYF.

This CDR3 is CASSSRASGFYGYTF. The chain has TRBV5-6 and TRBJ1-2. Germline CDR1 is SGHDT and CDR2 is YYEEEE. This CDR3 is built from 15 residues.